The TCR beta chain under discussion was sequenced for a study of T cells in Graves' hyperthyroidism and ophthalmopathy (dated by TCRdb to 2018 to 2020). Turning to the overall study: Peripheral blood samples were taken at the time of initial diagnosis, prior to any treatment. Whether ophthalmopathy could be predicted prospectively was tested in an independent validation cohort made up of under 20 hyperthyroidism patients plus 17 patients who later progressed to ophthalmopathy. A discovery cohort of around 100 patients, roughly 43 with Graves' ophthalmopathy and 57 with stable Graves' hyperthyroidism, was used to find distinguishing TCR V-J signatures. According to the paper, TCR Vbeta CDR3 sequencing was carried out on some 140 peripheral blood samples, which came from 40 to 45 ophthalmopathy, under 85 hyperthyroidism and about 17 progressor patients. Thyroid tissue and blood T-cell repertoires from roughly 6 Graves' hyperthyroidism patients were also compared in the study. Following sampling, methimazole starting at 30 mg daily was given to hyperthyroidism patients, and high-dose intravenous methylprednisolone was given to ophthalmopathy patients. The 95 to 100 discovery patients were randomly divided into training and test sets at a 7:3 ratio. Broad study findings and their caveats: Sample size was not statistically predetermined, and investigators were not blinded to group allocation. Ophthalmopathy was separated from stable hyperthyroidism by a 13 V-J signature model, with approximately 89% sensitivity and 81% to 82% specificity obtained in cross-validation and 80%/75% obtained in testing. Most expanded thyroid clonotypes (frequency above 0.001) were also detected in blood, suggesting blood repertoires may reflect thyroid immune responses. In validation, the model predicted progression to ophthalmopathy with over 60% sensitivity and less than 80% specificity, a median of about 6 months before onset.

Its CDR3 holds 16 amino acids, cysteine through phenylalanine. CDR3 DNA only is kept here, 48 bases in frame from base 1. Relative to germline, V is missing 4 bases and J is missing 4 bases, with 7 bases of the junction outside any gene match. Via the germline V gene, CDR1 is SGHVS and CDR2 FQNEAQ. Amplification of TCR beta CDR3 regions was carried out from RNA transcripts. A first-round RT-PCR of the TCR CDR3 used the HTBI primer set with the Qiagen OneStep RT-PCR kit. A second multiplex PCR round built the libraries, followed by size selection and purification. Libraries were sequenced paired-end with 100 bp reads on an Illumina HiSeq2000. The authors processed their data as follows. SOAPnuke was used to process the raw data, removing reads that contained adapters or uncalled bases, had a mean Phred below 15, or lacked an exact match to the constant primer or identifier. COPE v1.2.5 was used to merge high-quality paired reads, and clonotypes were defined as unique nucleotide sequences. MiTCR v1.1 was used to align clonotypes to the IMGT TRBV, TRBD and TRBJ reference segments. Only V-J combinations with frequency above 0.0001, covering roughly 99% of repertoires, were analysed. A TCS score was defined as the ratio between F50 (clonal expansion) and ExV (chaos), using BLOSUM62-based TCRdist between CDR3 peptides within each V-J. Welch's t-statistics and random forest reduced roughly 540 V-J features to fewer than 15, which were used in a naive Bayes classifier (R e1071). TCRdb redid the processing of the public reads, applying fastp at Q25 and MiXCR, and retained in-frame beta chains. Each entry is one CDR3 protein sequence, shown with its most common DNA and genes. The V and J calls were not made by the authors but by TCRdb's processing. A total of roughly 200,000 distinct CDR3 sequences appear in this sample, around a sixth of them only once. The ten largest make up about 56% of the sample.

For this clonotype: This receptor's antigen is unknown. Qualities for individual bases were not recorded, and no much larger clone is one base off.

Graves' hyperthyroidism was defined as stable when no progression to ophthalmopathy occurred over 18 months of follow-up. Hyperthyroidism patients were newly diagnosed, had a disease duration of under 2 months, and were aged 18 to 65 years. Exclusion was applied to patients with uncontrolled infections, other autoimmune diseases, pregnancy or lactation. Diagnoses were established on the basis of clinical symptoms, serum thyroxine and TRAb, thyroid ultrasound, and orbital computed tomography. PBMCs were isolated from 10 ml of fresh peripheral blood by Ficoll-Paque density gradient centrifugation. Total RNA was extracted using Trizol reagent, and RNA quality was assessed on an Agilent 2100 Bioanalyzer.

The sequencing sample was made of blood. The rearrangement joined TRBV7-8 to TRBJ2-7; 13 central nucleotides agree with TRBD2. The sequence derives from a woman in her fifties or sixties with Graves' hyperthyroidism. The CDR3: CASSYPGTSGKYEQYF. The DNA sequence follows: TGTGCCAGCAGCTACCCTGGGACTAGCGGGAAATACGAGCAGTACTTC.